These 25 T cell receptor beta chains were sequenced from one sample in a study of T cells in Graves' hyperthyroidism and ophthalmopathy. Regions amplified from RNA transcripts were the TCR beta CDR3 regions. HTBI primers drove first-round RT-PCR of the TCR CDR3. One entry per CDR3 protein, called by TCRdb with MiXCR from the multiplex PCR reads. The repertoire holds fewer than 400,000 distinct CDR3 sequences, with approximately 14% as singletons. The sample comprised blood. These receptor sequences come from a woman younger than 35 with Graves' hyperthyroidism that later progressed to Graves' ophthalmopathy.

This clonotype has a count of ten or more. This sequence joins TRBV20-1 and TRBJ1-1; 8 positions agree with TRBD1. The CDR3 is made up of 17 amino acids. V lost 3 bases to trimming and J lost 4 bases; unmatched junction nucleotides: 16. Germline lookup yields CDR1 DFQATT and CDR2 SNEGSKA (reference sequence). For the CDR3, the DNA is TGCAGTGCTAGGGCACGGACAGGGCTGGTTTATGGCACTGAAGCTTTCTTT. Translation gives CSARARTGLVYGTEAFF.

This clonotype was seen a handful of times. The CDR3: CASSLGTVTYEQYF. Written as DNA, the CDR3 is TGTGCCAGCAGCTTGGGGACGGTTACCTACGAGCAGTACTTC. The chain uses TRBV5-5 and TRBJ2-7; D is unclear. The ends were cut back, 0 bases at V and 2 bases at J, with 9 bases in the middle. The germline V gene has CDR1 SGHKS and CDR2 YYEKEE (reference sequence). The CDR3 is 14 residues long.

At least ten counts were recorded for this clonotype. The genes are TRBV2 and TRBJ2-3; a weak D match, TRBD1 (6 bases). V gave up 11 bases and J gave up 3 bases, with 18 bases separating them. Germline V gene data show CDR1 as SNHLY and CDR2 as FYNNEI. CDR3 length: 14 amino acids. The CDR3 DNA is TGTGCCGTCCTCACCGGCAGGGGAACAGATACGCAGTATTTT. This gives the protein CAVLTGRGTDTQYF. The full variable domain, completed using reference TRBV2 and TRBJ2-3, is EPEVTQTPSHQVTQMGQEVILRCVPISNHLYFYWYRQILGQKVEFLVSFYNNEISEKSEIFDDQFSVERPDGSNFTLKIRSTKLEDSAMYFCAVLTGRGTDTQYFGPGTRLTVL.

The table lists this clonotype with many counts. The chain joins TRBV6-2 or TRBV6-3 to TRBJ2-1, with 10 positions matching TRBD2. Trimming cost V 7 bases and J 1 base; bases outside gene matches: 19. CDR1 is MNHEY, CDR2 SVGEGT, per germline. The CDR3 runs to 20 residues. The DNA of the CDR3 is TGTGCCAGCAACCCCGAGTGGGATCTAGCGGGAGATAGATCCTACAATGAGCAGTTCTTC. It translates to CASNPEWDLAGDRSYNEQFF.

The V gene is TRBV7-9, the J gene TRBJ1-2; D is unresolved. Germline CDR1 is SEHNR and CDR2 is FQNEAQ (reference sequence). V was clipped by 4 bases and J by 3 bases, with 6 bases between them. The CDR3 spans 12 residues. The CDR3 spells CASSSEDYGYTF. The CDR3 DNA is TGTGCCAGCAGCTCCGAGGACTATGGCTACACCTTC.

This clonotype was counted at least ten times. Written as DNA, the CDR3 is TGTGCCAGCAGTCAAGAACAACAACAGGGGGCAGTTGACAATGAGCAGTTCTTC. Translation: CASSQEQQQGAVDNEQFF. The V gene is TRBV27, the J gene TRBJ2-1, with TRBD1 matching 9 bases. The CDR3 totals 18 residues. Germline V gene lookup returns CDR1 MNHEY and CDR2 SMNVEV (reference sequence). The ends lost 5 bases at V and 5 bases at J; junction bases unmatched: 16.

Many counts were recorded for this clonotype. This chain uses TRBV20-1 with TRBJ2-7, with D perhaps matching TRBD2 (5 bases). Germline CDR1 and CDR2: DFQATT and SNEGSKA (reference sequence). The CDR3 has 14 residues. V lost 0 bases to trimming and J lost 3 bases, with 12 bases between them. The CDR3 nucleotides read TGCAGTGCTAGAGATGGCCTAGCTAGCTACGAGCAGTACTTC. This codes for CSARDGLASYEQYF.

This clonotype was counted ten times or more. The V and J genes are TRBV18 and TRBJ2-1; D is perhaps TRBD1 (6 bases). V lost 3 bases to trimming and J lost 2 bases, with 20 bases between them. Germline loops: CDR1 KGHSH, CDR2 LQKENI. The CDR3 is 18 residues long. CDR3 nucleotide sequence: TGTGCCAGCTCACCTCCCAGGGGATCCAGCGGAACCTACAATGAGCAGTTCTTC. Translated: CASSPPRGSSGTYNEQFF.

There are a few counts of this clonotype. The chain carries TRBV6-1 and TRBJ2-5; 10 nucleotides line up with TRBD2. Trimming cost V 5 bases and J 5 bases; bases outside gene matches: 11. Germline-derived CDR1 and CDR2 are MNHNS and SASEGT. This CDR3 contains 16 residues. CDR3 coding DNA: TGTGCCAGCAGTTTAAGCGGGAGGGCCTGGTTTGAGACCCAGTACTTC. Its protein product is CASSLSGRAWFETQYF.

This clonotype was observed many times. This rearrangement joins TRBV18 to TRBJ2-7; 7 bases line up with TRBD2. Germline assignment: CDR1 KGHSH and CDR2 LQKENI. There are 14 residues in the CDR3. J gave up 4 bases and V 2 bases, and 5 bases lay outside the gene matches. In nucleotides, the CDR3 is TGTGCCAGCTCACCAAATAAGGGACTATACGAGCAGTACTTC. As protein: CASSPNKGLYEQYF.

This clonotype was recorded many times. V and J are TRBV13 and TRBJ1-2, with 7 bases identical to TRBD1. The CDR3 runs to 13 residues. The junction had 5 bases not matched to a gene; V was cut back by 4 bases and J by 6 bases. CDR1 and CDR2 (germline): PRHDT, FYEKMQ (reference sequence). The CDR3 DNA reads TGTGCCAGCAGCTACGGAGGGGGCAATGGCTACACCTTC. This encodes CASSYGGGNGYTF.

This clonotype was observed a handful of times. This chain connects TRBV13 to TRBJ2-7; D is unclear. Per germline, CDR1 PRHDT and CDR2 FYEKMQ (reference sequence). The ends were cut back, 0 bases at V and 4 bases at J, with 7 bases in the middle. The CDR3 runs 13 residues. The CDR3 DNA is TGTGCCAGCAGCTTAGGTTGGGATTACGAGCAGTACTTC. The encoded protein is CASSLGWDYEQYF.

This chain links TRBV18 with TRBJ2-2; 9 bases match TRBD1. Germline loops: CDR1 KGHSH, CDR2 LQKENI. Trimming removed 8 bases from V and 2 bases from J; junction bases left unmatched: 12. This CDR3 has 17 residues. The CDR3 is CASRTEGQGPNTGELFF. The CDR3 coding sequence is TGTGCCAGCCGTACGGAGGGACAGGGACCCAACACCGGGGAGCTGTTTTTT. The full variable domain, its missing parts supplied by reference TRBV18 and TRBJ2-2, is NAGVMQNPRHLVRRRGQEARLRCSPMKGHSHVYWYRQLPEEGLKFMVYLQKENIIDESGMPKERFSAEFPKEGPSILRIQQVVRGDSAAYFCASRTEGQGPNTGELFFGEGSRLTVL.

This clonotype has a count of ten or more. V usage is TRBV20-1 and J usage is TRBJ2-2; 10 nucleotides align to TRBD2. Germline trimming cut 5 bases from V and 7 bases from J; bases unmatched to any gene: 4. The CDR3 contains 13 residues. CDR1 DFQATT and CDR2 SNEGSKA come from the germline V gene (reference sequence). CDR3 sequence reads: CSAPSGSIGELFF. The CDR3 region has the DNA TGCAGTGCTCCTAGCGGGAGTATCGGGGAGCTGTTTTTT.

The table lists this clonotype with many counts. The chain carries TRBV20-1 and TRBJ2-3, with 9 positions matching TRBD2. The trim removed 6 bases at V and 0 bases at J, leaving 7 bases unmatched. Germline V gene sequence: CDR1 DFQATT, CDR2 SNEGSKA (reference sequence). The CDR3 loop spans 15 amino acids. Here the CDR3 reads CSAVQRGESTDTQYF. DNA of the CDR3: TGCAGTGCCGTTCAGCGGGGGGAAAGCACAGATACGCAGTATTTT.

The CDR3 region is CASSLAGYGANVLTF. The DNA for the CDR3 is TGCGCCAGCAGCTTGGCAGGGTATGGGGCCAACGTCCTGACTTTC. The J gene is TRBJ2-6, the V gene TRBV5-1; D might be TRBD1 (5 bases). CDR1 and CDR2 (germline): SGHRS, YFSETQ. There are 15 residues in the CDR3. V shed 0 bases and J shed 3 bases, with 7 bases lying between them.

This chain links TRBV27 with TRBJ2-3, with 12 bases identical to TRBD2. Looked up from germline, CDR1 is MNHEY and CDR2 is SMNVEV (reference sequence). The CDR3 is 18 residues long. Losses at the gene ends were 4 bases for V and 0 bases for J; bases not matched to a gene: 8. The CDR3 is CASSSGTSGLTSTDTQYF. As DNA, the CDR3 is TGTGCCAGCAGTTCCGGGACTAGCGGGTTGACTAGCACAGATACGCAGTATTTT.

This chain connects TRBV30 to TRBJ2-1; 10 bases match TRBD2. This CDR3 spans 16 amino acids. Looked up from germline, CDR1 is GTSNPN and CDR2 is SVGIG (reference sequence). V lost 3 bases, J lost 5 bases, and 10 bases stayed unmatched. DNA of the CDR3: TGTGCCTGGAGGTCAGGTCTAGCGGGAGCCCACAATGAGCAGTTCTTC. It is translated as CAWRSGLAGAHNEQFF.

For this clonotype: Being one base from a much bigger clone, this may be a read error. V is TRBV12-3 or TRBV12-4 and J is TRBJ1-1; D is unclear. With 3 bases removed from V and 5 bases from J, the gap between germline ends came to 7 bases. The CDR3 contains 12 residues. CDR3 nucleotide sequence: TGTGCCAGCAGTTTGTCGTGGACTGAAGCTTTCTTT. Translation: CASSLSWTEAFF.

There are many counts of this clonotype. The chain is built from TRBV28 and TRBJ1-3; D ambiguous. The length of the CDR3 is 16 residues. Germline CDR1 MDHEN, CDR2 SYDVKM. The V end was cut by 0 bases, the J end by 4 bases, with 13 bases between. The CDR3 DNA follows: TGTGCCAGCAGTTTATGGACCGCAGGCGAAGGAAACACCATATATTTT. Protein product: CASSLWTAGEGNTIYF.

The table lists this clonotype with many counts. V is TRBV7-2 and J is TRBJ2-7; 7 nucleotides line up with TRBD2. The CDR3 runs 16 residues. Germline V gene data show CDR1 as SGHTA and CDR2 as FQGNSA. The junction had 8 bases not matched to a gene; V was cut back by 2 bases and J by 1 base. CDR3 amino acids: CASSLRTREISYEQYF. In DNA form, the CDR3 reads TGTGCCAGCAGCTTAAGGACTAGAGAGATTTCCTACGAGCAGTACTTC. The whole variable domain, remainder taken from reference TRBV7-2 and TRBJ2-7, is GAGVSQSPSNKVTEKGKDVELRCDPISGHTALYWYRQSLGQGLEFLIYFQGNSAPDKSGLPSDRFSAERTGGSVSTLTIQRTQQEDSAVYLCASSLRTREISYEQYFGPGTRLTVT.

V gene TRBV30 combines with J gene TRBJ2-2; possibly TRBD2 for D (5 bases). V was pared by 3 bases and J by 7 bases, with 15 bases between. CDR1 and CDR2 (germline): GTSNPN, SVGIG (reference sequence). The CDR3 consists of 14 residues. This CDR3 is CAWRYGEWIGELFF. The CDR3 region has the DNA TGTGCCTGGAGATACGGGGAATGGATCGGGGAGCTGTTTTTT.

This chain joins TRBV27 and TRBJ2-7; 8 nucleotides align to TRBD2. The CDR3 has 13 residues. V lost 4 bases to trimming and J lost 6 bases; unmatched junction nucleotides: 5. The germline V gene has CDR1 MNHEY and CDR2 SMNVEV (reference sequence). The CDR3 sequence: CASSSGGGVEQYF. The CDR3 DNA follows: TGTGCCAGCAGTTCCGGGGGGGGGGTCGAGCAGTACTTC.

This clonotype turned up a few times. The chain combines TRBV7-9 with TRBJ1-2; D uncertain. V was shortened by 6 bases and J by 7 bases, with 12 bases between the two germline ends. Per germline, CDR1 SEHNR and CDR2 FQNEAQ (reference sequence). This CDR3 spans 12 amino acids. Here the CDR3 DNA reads TGTGCCAGCAGAGTGGGAGGCGGTGGCTACACCTTC. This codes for CASRVGGGGYTF.

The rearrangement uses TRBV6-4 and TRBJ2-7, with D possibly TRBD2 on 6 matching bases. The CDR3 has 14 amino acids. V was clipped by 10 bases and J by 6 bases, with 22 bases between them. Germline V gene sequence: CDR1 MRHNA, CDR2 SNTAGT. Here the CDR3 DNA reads TGTGCCATCCCCCACGGGCCCGGCGGGGTCGAGCAGTACTTC. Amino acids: CAIPHGPGGVEQYF.